This is a list of T cell receptor beta chains from one sample in a study of CD8 T cells in Susac syndrome. TCRdb recomputed calls from the immunoSEQ multiplex PCR reads with MiXCR, one row per CDR3 protein. The repertoire holds about 150,000 distinct CDR3 sequences, roughly 94% seen once, with roughly 0.19% in the top ten. Material: CD8+ T cells from PBMCs. The receptor source for this set is a human donor with multiple sclerosis. Both conserved end residues are part of each CDR3. Fields, in order: clone size, V gene, CDR3 protein. Clone size is shown for a subset of rows, as once, few, many or a class of expanded clone.

>NA|TRBV7-8
CASRGAGARNEQFF
>NA|TRBV6-2/TRBV6-3
CASSYSGRGLYEQFF
>NA|TRBV20-1
CSAREARRNTEAFF
>NA|TRBV7-6
CASSLGLGALNTEAFF
>NA|TRBV5-1
CASSTGQGKVGNTEAFF
>NA|TRBV20-1
CSARDRNGGTYNSPLHF
>NA|TRBV20-1
CSAADREIGTDTQYF
>NA|TRBV20-1
CSSSPRGLLYEKLFF
>NA|TRBV4-1
CASSRNYRATNEKLFF
>NA|TRBV3-1
CASSQLKGRQGDINEQFF
>NA|TRBV9
CASSVAQQTDTQYF
>NA|TRBV7-2
CASSLTGTGEKEQYF
>NA|TRBV7-9
CASSRPTGPYGYTF
>NA|TRBV11-2
CASSYDLNTEAFF
>NA|TRBV3-1
CASSHIVGQFQETQYF
>NA|TRBV28
CASRRTQNSNQPQHF
>NA|TRBV18
CASSPGSTQGAFQPQHF
>NA|TRBV12-3/TRBV12-4
CASSRDGTRGRYGYTF
>NA|TRBV30
CAWSVVGEGPYEQYF
>NA|TRBV5-4
CASSGGTSGYSYEQYF
>once|TRBV5-1
CASSLEALSYNSPLHF
>NA|TRBV7-2
CASSQRQGRRLNTQYF
>NA|TRBV13
CASSHYRTANEKLFF
>NA|TRBV19
CASSIKGGYEQYF
>NA|TRBV23-1
CATQGGGELFF
>once|TRBV6-2/TRBV6-3
CASSYDGYEQFF
>NA|TRBV25-1
CASSRGGSNEKLFF
>NA|TRBV27
CASSSRAREYEQYF
>NA|TRBV20-1
CSAASGTDNQPQHF
>NA|TRBV14
CASSQDSYTQYF
>NA|TRBV28
CASSLRGTSYEQYF
>NA|TRBV15
CATARGPSTDTQYF
>NA|TRBV10-3
CAISESPAGLGSPLHF
>NA|TRBV15
CATSKGTESTYEQYF
>NA|TRBV2
CASTPGPSQPQHF
>NA|TRBV29-1
CSVIDRNEQFF
>NA|TRBV3-1
CASSYRGGAADTQYF
>NA|TRBV24-1
CATTGRNTGELFF